This T cell receptor (beta chain) was captured by sequencing in a study of blood T cell repertoires in COVID-19. Study-wide context: In each case, the material was cDNA or gDNA derived from T cells, B-cell-depleted T cells, or PBMCs.

TCRdb's table, derived via immunoSEQ multiplex PCR, lists solely in-frame clones and lacks some. The sample carries about 430,000 clones, 80% to 90% recorded once. This CDR3 is built from 14 residues. The germline V and J ends were trimmed by 10 bases and 5 bases, with 20 bases remaining between them. Germline-derived CDR1 and CDR2 are MDHEN and SYDVKM. Recruitment covered under 25 US areas and drew participants whose ages spanned roughly 18 to 89 years. Participant reports of clinical history set cohort assignment. The sequence was obtained from a man aged 25-45 years who had recovered from COVID-19. This chain links TRBV28 with TRBJ1-2; the D gene is possibly TRBD1 (6 bases). Sequencing was carried out using PBMCs or T cells enriched from blood (not recorded which). Here the CDR3 reads CATQTQGSLYGYTF. For the CDR3, the DNA is TGTGCCACCCAAACTCAGGGGTCCTTATATGGCTACACCTTC.